One sample yielded the 3 T cell receptor beta chains listed below, sequenced in a study of blood T cell repertoires in COVID-19. Data came from immunoSEQ multiplex PCR; TCRdb stores just in-frame clones and leaves some out. The profile shows some 320,000 clones, under 90% of them singletons. Sequences were obtained from PBMCs or T cells enriched from blood (not recorded which). These receptors all stem from a man in his sixties who had recovered from COVID-19.

This sequence joins TRBV5-1 and TRBJ1-6, with 8 bases matching TRBD1. Germline CDR1 is SGHRS and CDR2 is YFSETQ. The CDR3 is 14 amino acids. The J segment lost 7 bases and the V segment lost 5 bases, leaving 5 bases of the junction unmatched. The CDR3 DNA is TGCGCCAGCAGTTCCGGGACAGGCAATTCACCCCTCCACTTT. It specifies CASSSGTGNSPLHF.

The chain recombines TRBV11-2 with TRBJ2-1; D might be TRBD1 (6 bases). V lost 1 base to trimming and J lost 12 bases, with 13 bases between them. The CDR3 is 13 residues long. Looked up from germline, CDR1 is SGHAT and CDR2 is FQNNGV. The CDR3 coding sequence is TGTGCCAGCAGCTTAGCCTGGGTCAGGGGGCAGTTCTTC. Its protein product is CASSLAWVRGQFF. Filled out from reference TRBV11-2 and TRBJ2-1, the complete variable domain reads EAGVAQSPRYKIIEKRQSVAFWCNPISGHATLYWYQQILGQGPKLLIQFQNNGVVDDSQLPKDRFSAERLKGVDSTLKIQPAKLEDSAVYLCASSLAWVRGQFFGPGTRLTVL.

This rearrangement joins TRBV6-1 to TRBJ1-5; D perhaps matches TRBD1 (5 bases). This CDR3 is 14 amino acids long. The V end was cut by 1 base, the J end by 7 bases, with 11 bases between. Germline CDR1 reads MNHNS; CDR2 reads SASEGT. As DNA, the CDR3 is TGTGCCAGCAGTGAAGGGAGGGGCGGGCAGCCCCAGCATTTT. Translation: CASSEGRGGQPQHF.